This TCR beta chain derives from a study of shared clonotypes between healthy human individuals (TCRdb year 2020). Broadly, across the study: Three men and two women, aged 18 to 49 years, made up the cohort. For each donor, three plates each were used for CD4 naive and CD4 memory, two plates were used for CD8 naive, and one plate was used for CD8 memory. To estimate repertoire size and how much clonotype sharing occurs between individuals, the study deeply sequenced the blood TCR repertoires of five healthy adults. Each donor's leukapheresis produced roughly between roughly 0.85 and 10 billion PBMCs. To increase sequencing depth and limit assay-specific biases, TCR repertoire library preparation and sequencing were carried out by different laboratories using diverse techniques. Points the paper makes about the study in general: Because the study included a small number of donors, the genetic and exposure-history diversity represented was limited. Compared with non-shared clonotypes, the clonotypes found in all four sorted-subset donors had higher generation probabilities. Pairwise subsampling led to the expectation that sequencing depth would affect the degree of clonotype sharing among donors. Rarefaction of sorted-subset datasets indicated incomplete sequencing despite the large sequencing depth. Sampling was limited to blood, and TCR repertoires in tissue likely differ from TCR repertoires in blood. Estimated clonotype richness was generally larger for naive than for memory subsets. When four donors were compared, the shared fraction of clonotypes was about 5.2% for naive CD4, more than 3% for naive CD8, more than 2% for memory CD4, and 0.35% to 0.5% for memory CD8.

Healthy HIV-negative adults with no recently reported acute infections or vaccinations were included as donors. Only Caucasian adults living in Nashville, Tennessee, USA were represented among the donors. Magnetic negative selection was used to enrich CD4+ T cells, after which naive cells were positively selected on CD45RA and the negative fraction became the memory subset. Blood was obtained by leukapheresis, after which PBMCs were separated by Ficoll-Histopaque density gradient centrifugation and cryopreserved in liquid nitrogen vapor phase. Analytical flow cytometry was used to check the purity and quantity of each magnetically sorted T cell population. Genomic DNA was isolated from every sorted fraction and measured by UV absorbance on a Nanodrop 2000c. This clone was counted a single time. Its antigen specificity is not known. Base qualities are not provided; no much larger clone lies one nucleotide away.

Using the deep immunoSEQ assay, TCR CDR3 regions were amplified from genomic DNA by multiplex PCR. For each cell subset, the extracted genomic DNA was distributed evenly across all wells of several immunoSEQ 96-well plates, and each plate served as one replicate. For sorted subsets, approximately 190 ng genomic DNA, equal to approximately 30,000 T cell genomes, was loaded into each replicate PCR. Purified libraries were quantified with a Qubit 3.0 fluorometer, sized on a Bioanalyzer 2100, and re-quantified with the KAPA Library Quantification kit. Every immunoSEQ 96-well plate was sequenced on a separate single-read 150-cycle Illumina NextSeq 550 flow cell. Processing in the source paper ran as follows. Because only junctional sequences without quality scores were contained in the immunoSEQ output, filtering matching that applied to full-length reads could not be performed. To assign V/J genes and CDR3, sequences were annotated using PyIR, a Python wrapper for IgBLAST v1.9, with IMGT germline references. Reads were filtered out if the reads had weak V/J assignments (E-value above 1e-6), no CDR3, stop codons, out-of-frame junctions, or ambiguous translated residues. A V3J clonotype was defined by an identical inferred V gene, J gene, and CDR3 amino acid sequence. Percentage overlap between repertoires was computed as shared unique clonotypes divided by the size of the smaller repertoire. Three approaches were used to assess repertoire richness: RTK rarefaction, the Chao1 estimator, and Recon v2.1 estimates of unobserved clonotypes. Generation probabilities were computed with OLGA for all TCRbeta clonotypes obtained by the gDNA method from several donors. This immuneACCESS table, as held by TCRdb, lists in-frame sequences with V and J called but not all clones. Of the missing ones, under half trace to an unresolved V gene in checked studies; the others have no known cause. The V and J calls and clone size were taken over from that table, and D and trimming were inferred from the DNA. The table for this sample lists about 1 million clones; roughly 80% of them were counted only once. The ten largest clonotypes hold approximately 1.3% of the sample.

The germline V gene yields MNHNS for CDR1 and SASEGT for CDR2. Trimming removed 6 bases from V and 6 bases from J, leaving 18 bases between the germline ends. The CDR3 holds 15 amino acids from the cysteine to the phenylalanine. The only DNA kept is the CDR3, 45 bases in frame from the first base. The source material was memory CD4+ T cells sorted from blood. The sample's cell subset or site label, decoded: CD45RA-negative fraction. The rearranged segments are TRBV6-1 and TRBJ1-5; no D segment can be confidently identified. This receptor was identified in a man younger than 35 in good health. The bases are TGTGCCAGCAGGACCGAAAACCTCTGGGGTCAGCCCCAGCATTTT. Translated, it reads CASRTENLWGQPQHF.